This T cell receptor beta chain was sequenced in a study of cytotoxic CD8 clonotypes in ibrutinib-treated CLL. Turning to the study itself: Mean values per sample were some 250,000 productive templates and around 96,000 productive rearrangements.

Generated by immunoSEQ multiplex PCR, the TCRdb table keeps only in-frame clones and is missing some. The table includes about 45,000 clones, over 50% detected once. CDR3 length: 16 amino acids. CDR1 SGDLS and CDR2 YYNGEE come from the germline V gene. V was cut by 3 bases and J by 1 base, with 15 bases left in between. This chain links TRBV9 with TRBJ2-3; TRBD2 is a possible D gene (5 bases). The TCR comes from a human donor with chronic lymphocytic leukemia. Specimen: PBMCs, collected after 24 months of ibrutinib treatment. The CDR3 nucleotides are TGTGCCAGCAGCGGCGGAGTCGGGGTCGGCACAGATACGCAGTATTTT. This encodes CASSGGVGVGTDTQYF.